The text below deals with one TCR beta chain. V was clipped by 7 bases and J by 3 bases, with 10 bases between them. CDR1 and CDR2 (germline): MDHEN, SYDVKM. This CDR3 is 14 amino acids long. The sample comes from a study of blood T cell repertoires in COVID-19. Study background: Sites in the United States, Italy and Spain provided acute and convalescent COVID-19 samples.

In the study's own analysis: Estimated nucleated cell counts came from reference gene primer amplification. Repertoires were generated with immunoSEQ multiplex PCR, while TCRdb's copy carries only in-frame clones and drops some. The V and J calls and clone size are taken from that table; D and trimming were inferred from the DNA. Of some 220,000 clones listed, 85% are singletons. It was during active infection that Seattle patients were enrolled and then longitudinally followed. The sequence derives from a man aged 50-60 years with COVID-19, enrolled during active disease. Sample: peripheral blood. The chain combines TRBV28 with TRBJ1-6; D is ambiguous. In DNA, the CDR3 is TGTGCCAGCAACCCTTACAGCTATAATTCACCCCTCCACTTT. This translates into CASNPYSYNSPLHF.